The 30 T cell receptor beta chains in this list originate from one sample, sequenced in a study of T cells in Graves' hyperthyroidism and ophthalmopathy. Amplified TCR beta CDR3 regions derived from RNA transcripts. HTBI primers were the set used in a first-round RT-PCR of the TCR CDR3. TCRdb reanalysed the multiplex PCR reads using MiXCR and keeps one entry per CDR3 protein. The sample includes some 460,000 distinct CDR3 sequences, 15% to 19% of them seen just once. Sequenced sample: blood. These receptors were obtained from a woman aged 18-35 years with Graves' hyperthyroidism.

This clonotype was observed a handful of times. V is TRBV10-3 and J is TRBJ1-6, with TRBD1 identical over 10 bases. V shed 3 bases, J shed 7 bases, and the junction held 3 bases outside the gene matches. Germline V gives CDR1 ENHRY, CDR2 SYGVKD. This CDR3 comprises 15 residues. The CDR3 spells CAISDGGQGNSPLHF. For the CDR3, the DNA is TGTGCCATCAGTGACGGGGGACAGGGGAATTCACCCCTCCACTTT.

This sequence joins TRBV6-1 and TRBJ2-1; 7 bases fit TRBD1. The V segment lost 5 bases and the J segment 6 bases; nucleotides outside the gene matches: 7. There are 14 residues in the CDR3. The germline CDR1 and CDR2 sequences are MNHNS and SASEGT. The CDR3 DNA sequence: TGTGCCAGCAGTCCCTGGACAGGTAGCAATGAGCAGTTCTTC. Its protein product is CASSPWTGSNEQFF.

This clonotype has more than one count but fewer than ten. The CDR3 bases are TGCAGCGTTCGTAGGGGGAACGAGCAGTACTTC. It translates to CSVRRGNEQYF. The chain recombines TRBV29-1 with TRBJ2-7, with D possibly being TRBD1 (6 bases). V lost 5 bases, J lost 5 bases, and 10 bases lay in between. CDR3 length: 11 amino acids. Germline CDR1 is SQVTM and CDR2 is ANQGSEA.

The J gene is TRBJ2-3, the V gene TRBV30; D ambiguous. The CDR3 runs to 14 residues. V was clipped by 3 bases and J by 5 bases, with 15 bases between them. The germline CDR1 and CDR2 sequences are GTSNPN and SVGIG (reference sequence). The CDR3 reads CAWSASAMIDTQYF. CDR3 in DNA: TGTGCCTGGAGCGCATCAGCGATGATAGATACGCAGTATTTT.

This clonotype was recorded many times. V gene TRBV20-1 combines with J gene TRBJ1-4, with D tentatively TRBD1 (5 bases). This CDR3 has 15 amino acids. V was clipped by 2 bases and J by 10 bases, with 20 bases between them. The germline gives CDR1 DFQATT, CDR2 SNEGSKA (reference sequence). The chain's CDR3 is CSARTTVLGGGKLFF. The CDR3 DNA follows: TGCAGTGCTAGAACGACAGTTTTGGGCGGTGGAAAACTGTTTTTT.

This clonotype was observed once. The chain recombines TRBV5-1 with TRBJ1-1; D remains ambiguous. The CDR3 sequence is 14 residues long. CDR1 is SGHRS and CDR2 is YFSETQ in the germline V gene. The V and J ends lost 0 bases and 4 bases respectively, with 10 bases between them. The CDR3 here is CASSLEPPSTEAFF. CDR3 nucleotide sequence: TGCGCCAGCAGCTTGGAACCCCCGAGCACTGAAGCTTTCTTT.

This clonotype was seen many times. This rearrangement joins TRBV18 to TRBJ2-5; D is unclear. Germline V gene lookup returns CDR1 KGHSH and CDR2 LQKENI. The CDR3 loop spans 13 amino acids. V lost 6 bases to trimming and J lost 5 bases, with 13 bases between them. The CDR3 region is CASSRDWSETQYF. The CDR3 bases are TGTGCCAGCTCTCGAGACTGGTCGGAGACCCAGTACTTC.

This clonotype has a count of ten or more. This rearrangement joins TRBV18 to TRBJ1-1; D ambiguous. The ends were cut back, 3 bases at V and 7 bases at J, with 12 bases in the middle. Germline CDR1 and CDR2: KGHSH and LQKENI. The CDR3 contains 13 residues. The CDR3 loop reads CASSPQAIDEAFF. The CDR3 bases are TGTGCCAGCTCACCCCAGGCAATCGATGAAGCTTTCTTT. Drawing the rest from reference TRBV18 and TRBJ1-1, the complete variable domain is NAGVMQNPRHLVRRRGQEARLRCSPMKGHSHVYWYRQLPEEGLKFMVYLQKENIIDESGMPKERFSAEFPKEGPSILRIQQVVRGDSAAYFCASSPQAIDEAFFGQGTRLTVV.

This chain uses TRBV10-3 with TRBJ2-5; possibly TRBD2 for D (6 bases). V lost 0 bases and J lost 2, with 10 bases in between. The germline CDR1 and CDR2 sequences are ENHRY and SYGVKD. The CDR3 consists of 15 residues. The CDR3 reads CAISESGLRQETQYF. CDR3 coding DNA: TGTGCCATCAGTGAGTCGGGACTTCGTCAAGAGACCCAGTACTTC.

The rearrangement uses TRBV4-3 and TRBJ2-5, with TRBD1 as a possible D gene (5 bases). The germline gives CDR1 LGHNA, CDR2 YSLEER. This CDR3 region has 16 residues. Deletions cut 7 bases from V and 1 base from J, with 19 bases between. Here the CDR3 DNA reads TGCGCCAGCACTCCTCTGCTGGGGCATTTCCAAGAGACCCAGTACTTC. It yields the protein CASTPLLGHFQETQYF.

This clonotype was recorded at least ten times. The chain employs TRBV20-1 and TRBJ1-1, with D tentatively TRBD1 (6 bases). The germline V and J ends were trimmed by 3 bases and 4 bases, with 15 bases remaining between them. Looked up from germline, CDR1 is DFQATT and CDR2 is SNEGSKA (reference sequence). The CDR3 sequence is 14 residues long. The chain's CDR3 is CSARREGGSTEAFF. Here the CDR3 DNA reads TGCAGTGCTAGGAGGGAGGGGGGAAGCACTGAAGCTTTCTTT.

About this clonotype: A read error is possible here, since a much larger clone lies one base away. This chain connects TRBV2 to TRBJ2-7, with D possibly matching TRBD1 (5 bases). V shed 5 bases and J shed 4 bases, with 15 bases lying between them. Germline V gene lookup returns CDR1 SNHLY and CDR2 FYNNEI. This CDR3 spans 14 amino acids. CDR3 region: CASSPWTIFYEQYF. The CDR3 nucleotides are TGTGCCAGCAGTCCTTGGACAATTTTTTACGAGCAGTACTTC. Combining the CDR3 with reference TRBV2 and TRBJ2-7 gives the whole variable domain EPEVTQTPSHQVTQMGQEVILRCVPISNHLYFYWYRQILGQKVEFLVSFYNNEISEKSEIFDDQFSVERPDGSNFTLKIRSTKLEDSAMYFCASSPWTIFYEQYFGPGTRLTVT.

This rearrangement joins TRBV27 to TRBJ1-1; possible D gene TRBD1, 5 bases. This CDR3 comprises 13 residues. The V and J ends lost 6 bases and 0 bases respectively, with 8 bases between them. Germline CDR1 and CDR2: MNHEY and SMNVEV (reference sequence). CDR3 sequence: CASRRDLNTEAFF. The DNA of the CDR3 is TGTGCCAGCAGGAGGGACTTGAACACTGAAGCTTTCTTT.

This clonotype was seen a few times. V usage is TRBV6-1 and J usage is TRBJ1-2; no definite D call. With 5 bases removed from V and 4 bases from J, the gap between germline ends came to 14 bases. This CDR3 comprises 14 residues. CDR1 MNHNS and CDR2 SASEGT come from the germline V gene. The CDR3 nucleotides read TGTGCCAGCAGTATTTTTGGGCAGCTCTATGGCTACACCTTC. It is translated as CASSIFGQLYGYTF.

This clonotype was counted at least ten times. The rearrangement uses TRBV27 and TRBJ1-5; 7 bases are shared with TRBD1. Losses at the gene ends were 6 bases for V and 4 bases for J; bases not matched to a gene: 9. Germline V gene sequence: CDR1 MNHEY, CDR2 SMNVEV (reference sequence). This CDR3 is built from 15 residues. This CDR3 is CASRALRQGNQPQHF. For the CDR3, the DNA is TGTGCCAGCAGAGCGCTACGACAGGGAAATCAGCCCCAGCATTTT.

The table lists this clonotype with a few counts. The chain recombines TRBV4-1 with TRBJ1-6; D is perhaps TRBD1 (6 bases). Looked up from germline, CDR1 is MGHRA and CDR2 is YSYEKL. V gave up 1 base and J gave up 7 bases, with 20 bases separating them. CDR3 size: 18 residues. In nucleotides, the CDR3 is TGCGCCAGCAGCCAAGCATGGACAGACATTTCTGGGAATTCACCCCTCCACTTT. It encodes CASSQAWTDISGNSPLHF.

The sample holds a few counts of this clonotype. The chain is built from TRBV20-1 and TRBJ2-1; a possible D gene is TRBD2 (5 bases). CDR3 length: 16 residues. Germline CDR1 is DFQATT and CDR2 is SNEGSKA (reference sequence). Deletions cut 3 bases from V and 0 bases from J, with 15 bases between. As DNA, the CDR3 is TGCAGTGCTAGTAAAAGCGGACCGAGCTCCTACAATGAGCAGTTCTTC. This codes for CSASKSGPSSYNEQFF.

The gene calls are TRBV19 and TRBJ1-5, with no clear D. V was pared by 10 bases and J by 0 bases, with 16 bases between. CDR3 length: 15 residues. The V gene's germline CDR1 is LNHDA and CDR2 SQIVND (reference sequence). The CDR3 region is CATRKAVYSNQPQHF. For the CDR3, the DNA is TGTGCCACCAGGAAGGCCGTATATAGCAATCAGCCCCAGCATTTT. The entire variable domain, with the rest obtained from reference TRBV19 and TRBJ1-5, is as follows: DGGITQSPKYLFRKEGQNVTLSCEQNLNHDAMYWYRQDPGQGLRLIYYSQIVNDFQKGDIAEGYSVSREKKESFPLTVTSAQKNPTAFYLCATRKAVYSNQPQHFGDGTRLSIL.

This clonotype was recorded at least ten times. Here the CDR3 DNA reads TGCAGTGCTCCGGGCCCGTGGTCGTCCTACAATGAGCAGTTCTTC. Protein: CSAPGPWSSYNEQFF. The rearrangement joins TRBV20-1 to TRBJ2-1; D call uncertain. The V gene lost 5 bases and the J gene lost 1 base, with 15 bases spanning the gap. In germline, CDR1 is DFQATT, CDR2 SNEGSKA (reference sequence). This CDR3 has 15 amino acids.

This chain links TRBV27 with TRBJ2-5, with D maybe TRBD2 (6 bases). The CDR3 is made up of 15 amino acids. Germline V gene data show CDR1 as MNHEY and CDR2 as SMNVEV (reference sequence). Between the trimmed V and J ends, which lost 3 bases and 0 bases, there was a span of 11 bases. In nucleotides, the CDR3 is TGTGCCAGCAGTTTGCGACGGGAGTACCAAGAGACCCAGTACTTC. It codes for CASSLRREYQETQYF.

In its sample, this clonotype was seen a few times. This chain uses TRBV15 with TRBJ1-2; D not certain. The germline gives CDR1 LNHNV, CDR2 YYDKDF (reference sequence). The V end lost 3 bases, the J end lost 8 bases, and 13 bases lay between the germline ends. The CDR3 covers 13 residues. CDR3 nucleotides: TGTGCCACCAGCAGCGGGCTCATGGGGGGCTACACCTTC. It specifies CATSSGLMGGYTF.

Comment on this clonotype: This may be a read error: a much more frequent sequence differs by one nucleotide. The chain joins TRBV2 to TRBJ1-1; D not resolved. Trimming stripped 7 bases from V and 0 bases from J, with 15 bases between. This CDR3 contains 15 residues. Per the germline V gene, CDR1 is SNHLY and CDR2 is FYNNEI. CDR3 in amino acids: CASNTAGPLNTEAFF. CDR3 DNA: TGTGCCAGCAACACGGCGGGCCCACTGAACACTGAAGCTTTCTTT.

This clonotype was observed many times. The V call is TRBV7-2, the J call TRBJ2-1; D gene ambiguous. Trimming left V 2 bases short and J 6 bases short, with 8 bases between. The CDR3 sequence is 13 residues long. Germline lookup yields CDR1 SGHTA and CDR2 FQGNSA. In nucleotides, the CDR3 is TGTGCCAGCAGCTTAATGATTTCCAATGAGCAGTTCTTC. Amino acid sequence: CASSLMISNEQFF.

In this sample, this clonotype turned up a few times. The chain has TRBV7-9 and TRBJ1-2; a weak D match, TRBD1 (5 bases). The CDR3 is 15 amino acids. Deletions cut 4 bases from V and 8 bases from J, with 20 bases between. Germline CDR1 is SEHNR and CDR2 is FQNEAQ (reference sequence). The CDR3 nucleotides read TGTGCCAGCAGCTCCTTTTCTGGGGGGTCGTCGGGCTACACCTTC. This gives the protein CASSSFSGGSSGYTF.

This clonotype has a single count. CDR3 in DNA: TGCGCCAGCAGCTTGGTTCTAGCGGGGGATAGGGATACGCAGTATTTT. Translated, it gives CASSLVLAGDRDTQYF. J is TRBJ2-3 and V is TRBV5-1; 10 bases line up with TRBD2. Per germline, CDR1 SGHRS and CDR2 YFSETQ. V was pared by 0 bases and J by 6 bases, with 7 bases of the junction left unmatched. This CDR3 has 16 residues.

This clonotype was detected ten times or more. The chain carries TRBV3-1 and TRBJ1-1; D uncertain. Per the germline V gene, CDR1 is LGHDT and CDR2 is YNNKEL (reference sequence). The CDR3 loop spans 17 amino acids. V was clipped by 0 bases and J by 5 bases, with 19 bases between them. This CDR3 reads CASSQDFADVAGTEAFF. The CDR3 DNA reads TGTGCCAGCAGCCAAGATTTTGCTGATGTTGCGGGGACTGAAGCTTTCTTT.

This clonotype has ten or more counts. The CDR3 sequence is CASSRPPRPQHF. CDR3 DNA sequence: TGTGCCAGCAGCCGCCCCCCACGCCCCCAGCATTTT. This chain joins TRBV28 and TRBJ1-5; D uncertain. The CDR3 runs to 12 residues. Germline V gives CDR1 MDHEN, CDR2 SYDVKM. Trimming left V 6 bases short and J 10 bases short, with 13 bases between.

This clonotype was picked up many times. In nucleotides, the CDR3 is TGTGCCAGCATTCAAAAAGGGGGCGAGAACACTGAAGCTTTCTTT. Amino acid sequence: CASIQKGGENTEAFF. The V gene is TRBV7-9, the J gene TRBJ1-1; 7 positions match TRBD1. Germline V gene lookup returns CDR1 SEHNR and CDR2 FQNEAQ (reference sequence). This CDR3 has 15 residues. V was pared by 7 bases and J by 1 base, with 9 bases of the junction left unmatched.

This chain connects TRBV9 to TRBJ1-6; D is unclear. The CDR3 length is 15 residues. The germline gives CDR1 SGDLS, CDR2 YYNGEE. With 3 bases removed from V and 0 bases from J, the gap between germline ends came to 7 bases. Written as DNA, the CDR3 is TGTGCCAGCAGCGAGCAGAGCTCCTATAATTCACCCCTCCACTTT. Translating it yields CASSEQSSYNSPLHF.

This clonotype was seen many times. The V and J genes are TRBV28 and TRBJ1-5; D unresolved. The CDR3 is 15 residues long. Germline CDR1 MDHEN, CDR2 SYDVKM. Trimming took off 1 base at V and 0 bases at J, with 7 bases between the two ends. Written as DNA, the CDR3 is TGTGCCAGCAGTTTATCCCAAGCTAGCAATCAGCCCCAGCATTTT. This gives the protein CASSLSQASNQPQHF.